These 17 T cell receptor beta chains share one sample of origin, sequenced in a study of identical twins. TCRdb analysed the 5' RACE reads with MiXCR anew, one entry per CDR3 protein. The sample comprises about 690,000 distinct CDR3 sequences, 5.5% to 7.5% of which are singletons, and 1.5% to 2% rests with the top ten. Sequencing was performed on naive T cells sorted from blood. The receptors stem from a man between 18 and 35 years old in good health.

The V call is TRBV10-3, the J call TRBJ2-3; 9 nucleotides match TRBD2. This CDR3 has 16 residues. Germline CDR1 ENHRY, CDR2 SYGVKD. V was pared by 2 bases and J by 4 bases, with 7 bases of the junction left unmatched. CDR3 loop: CAISENSGRRADTQYF. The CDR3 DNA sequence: TGTGCCATCAGTGAGAATAGCGGGAGACGGGCAGATACGCAGTATTTT.

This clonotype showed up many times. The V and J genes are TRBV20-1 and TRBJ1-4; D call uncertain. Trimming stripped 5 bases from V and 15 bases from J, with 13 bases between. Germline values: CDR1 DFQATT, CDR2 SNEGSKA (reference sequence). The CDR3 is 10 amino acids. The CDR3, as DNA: TGCAGTGCTGTCCGGGATTCGGTGTTTTTT. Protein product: CSAVRDSVFF.

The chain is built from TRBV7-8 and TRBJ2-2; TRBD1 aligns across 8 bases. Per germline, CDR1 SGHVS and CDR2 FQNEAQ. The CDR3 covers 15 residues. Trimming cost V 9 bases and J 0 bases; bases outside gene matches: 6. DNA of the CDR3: TGTGCCAGTCCCCCACAGGGGGCGAACACCGGGGAGCTGTTTTTT. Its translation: CASPPQGANTGELFF. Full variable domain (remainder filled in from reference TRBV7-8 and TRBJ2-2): GAGVSQSPRYKVAKRGQDVALRCDPISGHVSLFWYQQALGQGPEFLTYFQNEAQLDKSGLPSDRFFAERPEGSVSTLKIQRTQQEDSAVYLCASPPQGANTGELFFGEGSRLTVL.

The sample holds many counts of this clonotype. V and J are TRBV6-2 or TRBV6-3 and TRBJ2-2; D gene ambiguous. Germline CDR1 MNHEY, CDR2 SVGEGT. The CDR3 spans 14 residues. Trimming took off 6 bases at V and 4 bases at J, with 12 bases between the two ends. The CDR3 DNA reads TGTGCCAGCAGGGAACAGATAATCACCGGGGAGCTGTTTTTT. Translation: CASREQIITGELFF.

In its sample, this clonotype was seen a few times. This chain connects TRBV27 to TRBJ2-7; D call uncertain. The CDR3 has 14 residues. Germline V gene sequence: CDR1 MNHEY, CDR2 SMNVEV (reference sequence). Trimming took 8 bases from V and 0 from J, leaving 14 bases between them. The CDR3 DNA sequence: TGTGCCAGCGGAGAGAAGAGAAGCTCCTACGAGCAGTACTTC. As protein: CASGEKRSSYEQYF.

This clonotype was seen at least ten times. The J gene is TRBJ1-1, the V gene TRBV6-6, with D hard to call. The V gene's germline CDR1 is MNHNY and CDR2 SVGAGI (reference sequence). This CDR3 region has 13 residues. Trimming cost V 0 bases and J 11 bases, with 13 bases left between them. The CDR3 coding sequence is TGTGCCAGCAGTTACTCCTTCGGTTCCCGGGCTTTCTTT. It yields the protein CASSYSFGSRAFF.

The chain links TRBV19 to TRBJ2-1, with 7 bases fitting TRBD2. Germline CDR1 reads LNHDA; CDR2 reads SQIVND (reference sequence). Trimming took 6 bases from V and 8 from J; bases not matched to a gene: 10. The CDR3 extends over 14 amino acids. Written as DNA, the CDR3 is TGTGCCAGTAGCTGGGGAGGGTTGAACGATGAGCAGTTCTTC. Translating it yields CASSWGGLNDEQFF.

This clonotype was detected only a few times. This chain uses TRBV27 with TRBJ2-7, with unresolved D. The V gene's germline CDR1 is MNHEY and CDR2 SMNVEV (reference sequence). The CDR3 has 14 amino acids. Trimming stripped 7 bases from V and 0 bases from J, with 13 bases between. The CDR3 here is CASKVVPASYEQYV. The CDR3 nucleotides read TGTGCCAGCAAGGTTGTACCGGCCTCCTACGAGCAGTACGTC.

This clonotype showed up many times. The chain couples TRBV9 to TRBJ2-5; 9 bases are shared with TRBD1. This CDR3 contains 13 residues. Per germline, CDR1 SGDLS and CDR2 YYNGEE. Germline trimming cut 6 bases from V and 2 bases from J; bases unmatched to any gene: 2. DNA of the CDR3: TGTGCCAGCACGGGACAGGGTCAAGAGACCCAGTACTTC. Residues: CASTGQGQETQYF.

The CDR3 here is CASSLSRNLNEQFF. Here the CDR3 DNA reads TGTGCCAGCAGCTTAAGTCGAAACCTCAATGAGCAGTTCTTC. The rearrangement joins TRBV11-2 to TRBJ2-1, with D unclear. The CDR3 length is 14 residues. Trimming removed 2 bases at V and 6 bases at J, with 11 bases between. From germline, CDR1 is SGHAT and CDR2 FQNNGV.

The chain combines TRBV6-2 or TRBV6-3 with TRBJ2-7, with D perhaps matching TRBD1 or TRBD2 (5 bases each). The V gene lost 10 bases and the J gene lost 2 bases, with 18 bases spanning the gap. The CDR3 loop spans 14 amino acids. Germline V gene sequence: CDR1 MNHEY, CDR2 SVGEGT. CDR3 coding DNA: TGTGCCACCAGGGACGCACCCCTAACCTACGAGCAGTACGTC. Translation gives CATRDAPLTYEQYV.

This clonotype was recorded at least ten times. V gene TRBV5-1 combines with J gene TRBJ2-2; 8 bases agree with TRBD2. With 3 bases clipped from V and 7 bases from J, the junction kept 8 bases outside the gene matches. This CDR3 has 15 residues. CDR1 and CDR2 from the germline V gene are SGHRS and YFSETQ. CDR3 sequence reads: CASSSGLEGSGELFF. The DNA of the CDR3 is TGCGCCAGCAGCTCGGGACTAGAAGGCAGCGGGGAGCTGTTTTTT. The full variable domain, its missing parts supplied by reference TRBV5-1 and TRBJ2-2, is KAGVTQTPRYLIKTRGQQVTLSCSPISGHRSVSWYQQTPGQGLQFLFEYFSETQRNKGNFPGRFSGRQFSNSRSEMNVSTLELGDSALYLCASSSGLEGSGELFFGEGSRLTVL.

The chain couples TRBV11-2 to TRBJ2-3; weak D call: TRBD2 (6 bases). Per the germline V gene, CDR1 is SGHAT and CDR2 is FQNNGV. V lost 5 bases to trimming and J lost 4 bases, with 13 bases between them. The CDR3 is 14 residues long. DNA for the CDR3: TGTGCCAGCAGCCCCAGACCGGGGGCAGATACGCAGTATTTT. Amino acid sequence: CASSPRPGADTQYF.

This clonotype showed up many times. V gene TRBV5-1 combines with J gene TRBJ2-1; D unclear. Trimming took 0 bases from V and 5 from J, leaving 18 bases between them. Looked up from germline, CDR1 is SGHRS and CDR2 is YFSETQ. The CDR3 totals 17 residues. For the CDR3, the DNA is TGCGCCAGCAGCTTGGGTGACATCACCCTTTTTAACAATGAGCAGTTCTTC. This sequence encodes CASSLGDITLFNNEQFF.

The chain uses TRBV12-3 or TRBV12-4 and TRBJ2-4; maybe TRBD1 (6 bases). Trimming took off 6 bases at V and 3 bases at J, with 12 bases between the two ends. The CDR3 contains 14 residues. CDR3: CASRAGVVKNIQYF. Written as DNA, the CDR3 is TGTGCCAGCAGAGCAGGGGTCGTCAAAAACATTCAGTACTTC.

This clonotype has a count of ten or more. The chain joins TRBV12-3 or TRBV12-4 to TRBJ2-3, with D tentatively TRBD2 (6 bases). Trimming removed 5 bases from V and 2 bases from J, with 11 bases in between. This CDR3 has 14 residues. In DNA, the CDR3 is TGTGCCAGCAGTGGGAGGACCAACACAGATACGCAGTATTTT. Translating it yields CASSGRTNTDTQYF.

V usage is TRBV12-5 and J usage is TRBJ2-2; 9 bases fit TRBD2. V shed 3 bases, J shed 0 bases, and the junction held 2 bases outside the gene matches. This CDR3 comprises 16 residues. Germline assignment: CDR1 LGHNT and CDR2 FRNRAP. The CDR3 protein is CASGFRTSANTGELFF. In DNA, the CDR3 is TGTGCTAGTGGTTTTCGGACTAGCGCGAACACCGGGGAGCTGTTTTTT.